Below, 21 T cell receptor beta chains from the same sample are listed, as sequenced in a study of beta chain features in type 1 diabetes. Reverse transcription of all isolated RNA meant that expressed TCRB transcripts were sequenced. Generated by immunoSEQ multiplex PCR, the TCRdb table keeps only in-frame clones and is missing some. This table has some 900,000 clones, 17% appearing once. The sequencing sample was made of naive CD4+ T cells from blood. Receptor source: a young woman in good health.

This clone was detected a few times. The V call is TRBV10-3, the J call TRBJ1-1, with D maybe TRBD1 (6 bases). Trimming removed 3 bases from V and 7 bases from J, with 24 bases in between. CDR1 is ENHRY and CDR2 is SYGVKD in the germline V gene. The length of the CDR3 is 17 residues. The CDR3 reads CAISDRGAGRLNGEAFF. DNA of the CDR3: TGTGCCATCAGTGATAGGGGGGCGGGACGCTTAAACGGTGAAGCTTTCTTT.

In this sample, this clone turned up a few times. This chain links TRBV7-3 with TRBJ2-3, with D maybe TRBD2 (5 bases). Trimming pared 8 bases from V and 9 bases from J, leaving 18 bases between. The CDR3 runs to 13 residues. Looked up from germline, CDR1 is SGHTA and CDR2 is FQGTGA. The CDR3 sequence: CASSLGGWQTQYF. DNA of the CDR3: TGTGCCAGCTCTCTAGGCGGGTGGCAAACGCAGTATTTT.

The CDR3 protein is CASSLVGLAGGRAKNIQYF. In DNA, the CDR3 is TGTGCCAGCAGCTTAGTGGGACTAGCGGGAGGGCGAGCCAAAAACATTCAGTACTTC. The chain links TRBV7-9 to TRBJ2-4; 16 bases align to TRBD2. CDR1 and CDR2 from the germline V gene are SEHNR and FQNEAQ (reference sequence). The CDR3 totals 19 residues. V shed 1 base, J shed 0 bases, and the junction held 3 bases outside the gene matches.

As regards this clone: At the DNA level, this CDR3 is encoded by other sequences in the same sample as well. The chain uses TRBV6-5 and TRBJ2-3, with D perhaps given as TRBD1 or TRBD2 (6 bases each). The CDR3 consists of 14 residues. The V gene's germline CDR1 is MNHEY and CDR2 SVGAGI. With 2 bases removed from V and 1 base from J, the gap between germline ends came to 7 bases. The CDR3 nucleotides are TGTGCCAGCAGTTACAGGGGGGGCACAGATACGCAGTATTTT. Amino acid sequence: CASSYRGGTDTQYF.

The chain combines TRBV5-4 with TRBJ2-1; tentatively, D is TRBD2 (6 bases). This CDR3 comprises 16 residues. Trimming left V 5 bases short and J 1 base short, with 16 bases between. Germline CDR1 reads SGHNT; CDR2 reads YYREEE (reference sequence). The CDR3, as DNA: TGTGCCAGCAGTCCCCCTGGAGGGAGGTCCTACAATGAGCAGTTCTTC. Protein product: CASSPPGGRSYNEQFF.

In its sample, this clone was seen a few times. The rearrangement links TRBV28 to TRBJ2-5, with 11 bases matching TRBD2. The CDR3 is 17 amino acids. The J segment lost 2 bases and the V segment lost 2 bases, leaving 7 bases of the junction unmatched. CDR1 MDHEN and CDR2 SYDVKM come from the germline V gene. The CDR3 DNA is TGTGCCAGCAGTTTACCCCCCGCTAGCGGGAGGCAAGAGACCCAGTACTTC. Amino acids: CASSLPPASGRQETQYF.

This clone was recorded a few times. The chain joins TRBV5-1 to TRBJ1-1; the D gene is possibly TRBD1 (6 bases). CDR1 is SGHRS, CDR2 YFSETQ, per germline. The CDR3 sequence is 14 residues long. The V end lost 4 bases, the J end lost 2 bases, and 12 bases lay between the germline ends. CDR3: CASSAGQKNTEAFF. The CDR3 nucleotides read TGCGCCAGCAGCGCTGGACAGAAAAACACTGAAGCTTTCTTT. Variable domain in full (rest from reference TRBV5-1 and TRBJ1-1): KAGVTQTPRYLIKTRGQQVTLSCSPISGHRSVSWYQQTPGQGLQFLFEYFSETQRNKGNFPGRFSGRQFSNSRSEMNVSTLELGDSALYLCASSAGQKNTEAFFGQGTRLTVV.

This clone was picked up a small number of times. The rearrangement uses TRBV4-3 and TRBJ2-7; TRBD2 agrees at 7 bases. This CDR3 has 17 amino acids. Germline V lookup: CDR1 LGHNA, CDR2 YSLEER. V lost 0 bases, J lost 9 bases, and 17 bases stayed unmatched. Here the CDR3 DNA reads TGCGCCAGCAGCCAAGACTCCAGTGGGAGGGCCAATCTCTTGCAGTACTTC. Translation: CASSQDSSGRANLLQYF.

This clone was picked up many times. V usage is TRBV10-3 and J usage is TRBJ1-3; D remains ambiguous. Trimming left V 0 bases short and J 4 bases short, with 4 bases between. Looked up from germline, CDR1 is ENHRY and CDR2 is SYGVKD. This CDR3 has 13 residues. CDR3 DNA: TGTGCCATCAGTGAGTCGGAGGGAAACACCATATATTTT. Its protein is CAISESEGNTIYF.

V gene TRBV27 combines with J gene TRBJ2-7; D may be TRBD1 (6 bases). This CDR3 contains 14 residues. V lost 4 bases, J lost 4 bases, and 14 bases lay in between. From germline, CDR1 is MNHEY and CDR2 SMNVEV (reference sequence). The DNA of the CDR3 is TGTGCCAGCAGTTACAGGGAGTCACAGTACGAGCAGTACTTC. Translation gives CASSYRESQYEQYF.

The rearrangement uses TRBV15 and TRBJ2-7; tentatively, D is TRBD1 (6 bases). Looked up from germline, CDR1 is LNHNV and CDR2 is YYDKDF (reference sequence). V was clipped by 5 bases and J by 2 bases, with 16 bases between them. This CDR3 has 15 residues. CDR3 sequence: CATSRVGAGAYEQYF. The CDR3 region has the DNA TGTGCCACCAGCCGTGTGGGGGCAGGAGCCTACGAGCAGTACTTC.

The chain is built from TRBV10-3 and TRBJ1-2, with D unclear. The CDR3 contains 15 residues. The V gene's germline CDR1 is ENHRY and CDR2 SYGVKD. Trimming took off 6 bases at V and 5 bases at J, with 19 bases between the two ends. The CDR3 protein is CAISQTPARNYGYTF. In nucleotides, the CDR3 is TGTGCCATCAGCCAAACCCCGGCACGAAATTATGGCTACACCTTC.

Only a few counts were recorded for this clone. V gene TRBV29-1 combines with J gene TRBJ2-3, with D uncertain. CDR1 and CDR2 from the germline V gene are SQVTM and ANQGSEA. Trimming removed 3 bases from V and 2 bases from J, with 9 bases in between. CDR3 length: 13 residues. CDR3 loop: CSVDWGYTDTQYF. In DNA form, the CDR3 reads TGCAGCGTTGACTGGGGTTACACAGATACGCAGTATTTT.

With regard to this clone: Other DNA sequences of this sample code for an identical CDR3. The V call is TRBV7-2, the J call TRBJ2-5, with D perhaps TRBD2 (5 bases). The germline V gene has CDR1 SGHTA and CDR2 FQGNSA. Trimming removed 2 bases at V and 5 bases at J, with 9 bases between. This CDR3 is built from 13 residues. Here the CDR3 DNA reads TGTGCCAGCAGCTTAAACCCGGGGGAGACCCAGTACTTC. This translates into CASSLNPGETQYF.

This chain uses TRBV20-1 with TRBJ1-2; no reliable D call. Germline values: CDR1 DFQATT, CDR2 SNEGSKA (reference sequence). CDR3 length equals 8 residues. Between the trimmed V and J ends, which lost 6 bases and 10 bases, there was a span of 6 bases. The CDR3 bases are TGCAGTGCGATCCCCTACACCTTC. It encodes CSAIPYTF.

The gene calls are TRBV4-2 and TRBJ2-7, with TRBD2 matching over 7 bases. V lost 3 bases and J lost 3; bases outside the gene matches: 11. The CDR3 is 16 amino acids. The germline V gene has CDR1 LGHNA and CDR2 YNFKEQ. CDR3 nucleotides: TGTGCCAGCAGCCATTTCGCGGGAGACATGAACTACGAGCAGTACTTC. Protein sequence: CASSHFAGDMNYEQYF.

J is TRBJ1-2 and V is TRBV6-1; D is unclear. Trimming removed 5 bases at V and 13 bases at J, with 14 bases between. Germline loops: CDR1 MNHNS, CDR2 SASEGT. CDR3 length: 11 residues. CDR3 loop: CASSKYPPGTF. The CDR3 DNA sequence: TGTGCCAGCAGTAAGTACCCTCCAGGCACCTTC.

This clone has just a few counts. The chain couples TRBV4-2 to TRBJ2-1; TRBD2 is a possible D gene (6 bases). Trimming shortened V by 0 bases and J by 6 bases, and 12 bases separated the two germline ends. This CDR3 contains 15 residues. Germline CDR1 LGHNA, CDR2 YNFKEQ. In DNA form, the CDR3 reads TGTGCCAGCAGCCAAGAGGCTAGCGTAAGCAATGAGCAGTTCTTC. Its translation is CASSQEASVSNEQFF.

About this clone itself: Other DNA sequences within the sample encode an identical CDR3. The rearrangement uses TRBV6-1 and TRBJ1-5; D is ambiguous. There are 14 residues in the CDR3. The V gene's germline CDR1 is MNHNS and CDR2 SASEGT. V lost 6 bases, J lost 0 bases, and 9 bases lay in between. The chain's CDR3 is CASSSGYSNQPQHF. The CDR3 DNA sequence: TGTGCCAGCAGCTCGGGGTATAGCAATCAGCCCCAGCATTTT.

The J gene is TRBJ2-1, the V gene TRBV6-5; weak D call: TRBD2 (5 bases). Germline lookup yields CDR1 MNHEY and CDR2 SVGAGI. V lost 0 bases, J lost 10 bases, and 19 bases lay in between. This CDR3 comprises 16 residues. The CDR3 loop reads CASSYSGLGIGWEQFF. For the CDR3, the DNA is TGTGCCAGCAGTTACTCCGGACTGGGGATCGGGTGGGAGCAGTTCTTC.

This clone appeared a single time. This chain joins TRBV7-9 and TRBJ1-3; D is ambiguous. In germline, CDR1 is SEHNR, CDR2 FQNEAQ (reference sequence). Trimming pared 6 bases from V and 1 base from J, leaving 10 bases between. The CDR3 totals 14 residues. The CDR3, as DNA: TGTGCCAGCAGAAGACGATCTTCTGGAAACACCATATATTTT. Translated, it gives CASRRRSSGNTIYF.